This T cell receptor (beta chain) was sequenced for a study of OX40 agonist ivuxolimab in advanced cancers. Regarding the research as a whole: Ivuxolimab, which targeted the costimulatory receptor OX40 (CD134), was an agonistic, fully human IgG2 monoclonal antibody. Intravenous ivuxolimab was administered to patients every 2 weeks at six dose levels: 0.01, 0.1, 0.3, 1.5, 3 and 10 mg/kg. Among the roughly 52 dose-escalation patients, some 20 had hepatocellular carcinoma, 15 melanoma, 9 renal cell carcinoma and 9 head and neck cancer. In the dose-escalation cohort, about four fifths of patients were male, and the mean age was approximately 60 years with a range of roughly 23 to 79. Patients were allowed to have had prior anti-PD-1, anti-PD-L1 or anti-CTLA-4 therapy, and 40% to 45% of the dose-escalation patients had been treated with checkpoint inhibitors. Partial responses occurred in three dose-escalation patients: two with cutaneous melanoma and one with hepatocellular carcinoma. The point of sequencing TCRbeta in the periphery was to test whether ivuxolimab changed TCR sequence diversity and drove clonal T-cell expansion. The paper reports the monotherapy dose-escalation portion (N of about 50 patients) of the phase I ivuxolimab trial.

The trial excluded patients who had a history of autoimmune disease or were on systemic immunosuppression. Peripheral blood for TCR sequencing was drawn from every dose cohort at baseline, at cycle 4 day 1 and at cycle 7 day 1. The samples were taken from a phase I, first-in-human, multicenter, open-label dose-escalation trial of ivuxolimab. The trial enrolled adults with locally advanced or metastatic head and neck squamous cell, hepatocellular, melanoma or renal cell carcinoma. Before TCR sequencing, CD4+ T cells and CD8+ T cells were sorted from peripheral blood as separate populations. V drops 3 bases and J drops 3 bases, leaving 2 bases in between. From its cysteine to its phenylalanine, the CDR3 spans 12 amino acids. Only the CDR3 DNA is retained, 36 bases long and in frame from the first base. Via the germline V gene, CDR1 is KGHSH and CDR2 LQKENI. Notes on this clone: This clone's antigen is unknown. No clone much larger than this one lies a single base away; base qualities are absent.

For sequencing of the TCRbeta CDR3 region, genomic DNA was extracted from the sorted cells. The immunoSEQ Assay was used to sequence the TCRbeta CDR3 regions. TCRdb obtained this table from immuneACCESS and retained in-frame rearrangements with V and J assigned. These tables miss some clones; where compared with another copy, unresolved V genes account for less than half of the shortfall, and the remainder is unexplained. Recorded for this sample are around 99,000 clones; approximately 90% of them occurred a single time. 1% to 1.5% of the sample comes from the top ten. The paper's findings and limits, for the study overall: At doses from 0.1 to 3.0 mg/kg, clonal expansion was seen in both CD4+ and CD8+ blood T cells between baseline and week 6. In partial responders in the 0.1-3.0 mg/kg groups, normalized peripheral clonal expansion was found to be among the lowest, especially among CD8+ T cells. Low levels of normalized T-cell clonal expansion were also seen in some patients who did not respond. After ivuxolimab, more expanded clones were found on average in CD8+ T cells than in CD4+ T cells. Antigen specificity was not determined for the clonally expanded peripheral T cells.

The chain joins TRBV18 to TRBJ2-2; the D gene lacks a confident call. Sample: CD4+ or CD8+ T cells sorted from blood, taken in a trial of the OX40 agonist ivuxolimab. This TCR was recovered from an adult with an advanced solid tumor such as melanoma, head and neck, liver or kidney cancer. The nucleotide sequence reads TGTGCCAGCTCACCCTACACCGGGGAGCTGTTTTTT. This is translated as CASSPYTGELFF.